Below, one TCR beta chain is given with its context. This record belongs to a study of blood T cell repertoires in COVID-19. Under the authors' procedure: Reference gene primers were amplified, and this amplification served to estimate nucleated cell counts. Using immunoSEQ multiplex PCR, the repertoire was profiled, and TCRdb retains in-frame clones only, with some absent. V and J calls and clone size come straight from that table; D and trimming were deduced from the DNA. The top ten clones hold 6.9% of a sample with 180,000 or so clones, around 80% of them seen once. The germline V gene encodes CDR1 GTSNPN and CDR2 SVGIG (reference sequence). The V end lost 0 bases, the J end lost 3 bases, and 8 bases lay between the germline ends. The CDR3 has 13 residues.

V gene TRBV30 combines with J gene TRBJ1-1, with no clear D. Material: peripheral blood. The source is a human donor with acute or convalescent COVID-19. The donor label of this sample is uncertain. In DNA, the CDR3 is TGTGCCTGGAGTGTAGATGTAGACACTGAAGCTTTCTTT. This gives the protein CAWSVDVDTEAFF.